This T cell receptor (beta chain) was recorded in a study of T cell responses to AZD1222 COVID-19 vaccine. There are a few counts of this clone. Clones were sequenced by immunoSEQ multiplex PCR, and TCRdb holds only the in-frame ones, with some missing. The repertoire holds around 130,000 clones, with more than 75% as singletons. This receptor was obtained from an adult who received the AZD1222 COVID-19 vaccine. Sequences were derived from peripheral blood, sampled 28 days after the second AZD1222 dose.

CDR3 nucleotide sequence: TGTGCCAGCAGTTACTCGATTACGGGAATCTATGGCTACACCTTC. It specifies CASSYSITGIYGYTF. J is TRBJ1-2 and V is TRBV6-2 or TRBV6-3; no reliable D call. This CDR3 contains 15 residues. Germline-derived CDR1 and CDR2 are MNHEY and SVGEGT. Between the trimmed V and J ends, which lost 0 bases and 4 bases, there was a span of 12 bases.